This TCR beta chain was documented in a study of T cells in Graves' hyperthyroidism and ophthalmopathy. Researchers took RNA transcripts and amplified the TCR beta CDR3 regions from them. An initial round of RT-PCR targeting the TCR CDR3 relied on the HTBI primer set. Via MiXCR, TCRdb re-called the multiplex PCR reads, giving one row per CDR3 protein. The sample has 300,000 to 450,000 distinct CDR3 sequences; roughly 15% are singletons. Study-wide results and caveats: The model foresaw ophthalmopathy a median roughly 6.3 months prior to onset. Researchers report that a 13 V-J model separated ophthalmopathy from stable hyperthyroidism. In the blood, most expanded thyroid clonotypes above 0.001 appeared as well.

This clonotype was counted at least ten times. Its matching antigen is unknown. With V trimmed by 2 bases and J by 5 bases, 7 bases remained unmatched. This CDR3 spans 15 amino acids. CDR1 is DFQATT and CDR2 is SNEGSKA in the germline V gene (reference sequence). The sequenced material came from blood. The chain has TRBV20-1 and TRBJ2-1; the match to TRBD1 covers 9 bases. The sequence was obtained from a woman in her 30s with Graves' ophthalmopathy. CDR3 nucleotides: TGCAGTGCTAGATGGGACAGGGAATGGGACAATGAGCAGTTCTTC. Amino acid sequence: CSARWDREWDNEQFF.